This TCR beta chain comes out of a study of blood T cells in healthy people across ages. Points from the study as a whole: Researchers said unsorted PBMCs prevented a conclusive naive versus antigen-experienced comparison. Donor CMV status, an unknown factor, possibly confounded changes in expanded clonotypes. Aged donors had fewer naive CD4+ cells and lower diversity than long-lived donors.

Through a sample-barcoded 5' primer and a J-beta primer mix, a second PCR was run for 7 to 11 cycles. Tags on each cDNA molecule came from a template-switch adaptor with 12 random nucleotides. TCRdb reprocessed the 5' RACE reads with MiXCR, giving one entry per CDR3 protein. In the table there are some 640,000 distinct CDR3 sequences, under 30% of which are singletons. Germline CDR1 reads MNHNS; CDR2 reads SASEGT. V was shortened by 7 bases and J by 2 bases, with 14 bases between the two germline ends. The CDR3 runs to 14 residues. In this sample, this clonotype turned up many times. The antigen remains unidentified.

The TCR sequence derives from a woman older than 75 in good health. V gene TRBV6-1 combines with J gene TRBJ1-1, with D maybe TRBD1 (5 bases). Source material: blood. The CDR3 bases are TGTGCCAGCACCTTAGGGGAGGTTAACACTGAAGCTTTCTTT. This translates into CASTLGEVNTEAFF.